This TCR beta chain was observed in a study of T cell repertoires in cytomegalovirus infection. CDR1 and CDR2 (germline): SGHTA, FQGNSA. Trimming removed 1 base from V and 5 bases from J; junction bases left unmatched: 12. The CDR3 sequence is 18 residues long. TCRdb ran MiXCR on the reads and lists one entry per CDR3 protein. In the table there are roughly 800,000 distinct CDR3 sequences, under 35% of which are singletons. Comments on this clonotype: Antigen specificity is unknown.

This receptor was obtained from a human donor in good health (CMV status not recorded). Some clones in this sample may be carry-over from other donors' samples. The chain couples TRBV7-2 to TRBJ2-3, with 10 bases that match TRBD2. The material sequenced was cultured CD8+ T cells from PBMCs, taken from culture after CMV antigen stimulation. The DNA for the CDR3 is TGTGCCAGCAGCTTAGTAATGGAGGGTAGCGGGGGGATAGATACGCAGTATTTT. Translating gives CASSLVMEGSGGIDTQYF.